A single sample is the source of the 5 T cell receptor beta chains below, sequenced in a study of control samples from healthy donors and cancer patients (dated by TCRdb to 2018 to 2021). Library creation used the immunoSEQ multiplex PCR assay. Sourced from immuneACCESS, this table was stored by TCRdb with only in-frame sequences that have V and J called. A share of the clones is absent; for the studies checked, an unresolved V gene accounts for under half, and the remainder has no known explanation. Present in this sample are approximately 160,000 clones, more than 90% of which were seen just once. Just over 2% of the sample belongs to the ten largest clones. The sample comprised blood. These receptors originate from a woman aged 40-49 years in good health.

This chain joins TRBV6-5 and TRBJ1-2, with D possibly matching TRBD1 (5 bases). The CDR3 is made up of 11 amino acids. The V gene's germline CDR1 is MNHEY and CDR2 SVGAGI. Between the trimmed V and J ends, which lost 8 bases and 8 bases, there was a span of 12 bases. For the CDR3, the DNA is TGTGCCAGCCGGGAGAGGGGAGGCTACACCTTC. Its translation: CASRERGGYTF.

This clone was observed a single time. The genes are TRBV7-6 and TRBJ2-1, with 8 bases aligning to TRBD2. V lost 1 base and J lost 8; bases outside the gene matches: 10. This CDR3 spans 16 amino acids. Germline-derived CDR1 and CDR2 are SGHVS and FNYEAQ. The DNA of the CDR3 is TGTGCCAGCAGCTTAGTATCCAGCGGGGGATTGGATGAGCAGTTCTTC. Translated: CASSLVSSGGLDEQFF.

The chain combines TRBV28 with TRBJ1-2; 7 bases match TRBD1. CDR3 length: 15 amino acids. Unmatched junction bases numbered 10, after V lost 5 bases and J lost 4 bases. Germline V gene lookup returns CDR1 MDHEN and CDR2 SYDVKM. This chain's CDR3 is CASSMDRGLGYGYTF. The CDR3 bases are TGTGCCAGCAGTATGGATAGGGGGCTAGGCTATGGCTACACCTTC.

The genes are TRBV7-8 and TRBJ2-3; D uncertain. The V end lost 1 base, the J end lost 6 bases, and 8 bases lay between the germline ends. Germline CDR1 SGHVS, CDR2 FQNEAQ. This CDR3 is 13 amino acids long. The CDR3 region has the DNA TGTGCCAGCAGCTTAGAAGTTCCTGATACGCAGTATTTT. This codes for CASSLEVPDTQYF.

The chain carries TRBV4-1 and TRBJ2-3; 10 bases are a match to TRBD1. J was trimmed by 1 base and V by 1 base; bases with no gene match: 5. Germline-derived CDR1 and CDR2 are MGHRA and YSYEKL. This CDR3 is built from 17 residues. In DNA form, the CDR3 reads TGCGCCAGCAGCCAAGTTCAAGGGACAGGGGGCACAGATACGCAGTATTTT. It translates to CASSQVQGTGGTDTQYF.